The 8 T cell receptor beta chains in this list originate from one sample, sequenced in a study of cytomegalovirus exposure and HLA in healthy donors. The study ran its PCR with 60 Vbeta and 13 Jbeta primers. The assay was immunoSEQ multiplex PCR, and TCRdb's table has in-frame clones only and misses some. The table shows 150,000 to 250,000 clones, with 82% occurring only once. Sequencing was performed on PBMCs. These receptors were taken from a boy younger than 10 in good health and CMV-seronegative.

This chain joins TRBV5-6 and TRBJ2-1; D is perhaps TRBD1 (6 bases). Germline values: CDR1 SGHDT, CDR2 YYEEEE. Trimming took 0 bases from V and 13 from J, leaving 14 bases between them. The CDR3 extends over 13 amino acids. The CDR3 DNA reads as TGTGCCAGCAGCTTGGGTGGGGGCGCTCCACAGTTCTTC. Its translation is CASSLGGGAPQFF.

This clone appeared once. The CDR3: CASTHPPGTGKSYEQYF. The CDR3 coding sequence is TGTGCCAGCACCCACCCGCCCGGGACAGGAAAAAGCTACGAGCAGTACTTC. The chain joins TRBV2 to TRBJ2-7; 8 bases map to TRBD1. The V gene end was trimmed by 7 bases and the J gene end by 3 bases; junction bases not matched to a gene: 17. The CDR3 sequence is 17 residues long. Germline values: CDR1 SNHLY, CDR2 FYNNEI. The entire variable domain, with the rest obtained from reference TRBV2 and TRBJ2-7, is as follows: EPEVTQTPSHQVTQMGQEVILRCVPISNHLYFYWYRQILGQKVEFLVSFYNNEISEKSEIFDDQFSVERPDGSNFTLKIRSTKLEDSAMYFCASTHPPGTGKSYEQYFGPGTRLTVT.

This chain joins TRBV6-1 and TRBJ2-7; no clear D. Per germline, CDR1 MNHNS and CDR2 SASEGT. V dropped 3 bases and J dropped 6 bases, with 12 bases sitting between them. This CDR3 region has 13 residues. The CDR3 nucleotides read TGTGCCAGCAGTGACTACCCAGGTGGCGAGCAGTACTTC. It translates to CASSDYPGGEQYF.

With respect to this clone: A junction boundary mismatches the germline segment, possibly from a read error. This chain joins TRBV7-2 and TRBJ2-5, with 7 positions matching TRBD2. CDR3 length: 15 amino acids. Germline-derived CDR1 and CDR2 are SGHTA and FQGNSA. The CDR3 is CASSLVWGGQEAQYF. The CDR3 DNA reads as TGTGCCAGCAGCTTAGTGTGGGGGGGTCAAGAGGCCCAGTACTTC. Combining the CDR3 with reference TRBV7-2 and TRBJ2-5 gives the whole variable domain GAGVSQSPSNKVTEKGKDVELRCDPISGHTALYWYRQSLGQGLEFLIYFQGNSAPDKSGLPSDRFSAERTGGSVSTLTIQRTQQEDSAVYLCASSLVWGGQEAQYFGPGTRLLVL.

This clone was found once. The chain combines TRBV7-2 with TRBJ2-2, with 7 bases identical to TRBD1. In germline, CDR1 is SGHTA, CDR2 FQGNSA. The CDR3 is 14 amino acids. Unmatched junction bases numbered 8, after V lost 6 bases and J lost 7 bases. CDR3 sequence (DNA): TGTGCCAGCAGATGGGACAGAAATCTCGGGGAGCTGTTTTTT. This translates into CASRWDRNLGELFF.

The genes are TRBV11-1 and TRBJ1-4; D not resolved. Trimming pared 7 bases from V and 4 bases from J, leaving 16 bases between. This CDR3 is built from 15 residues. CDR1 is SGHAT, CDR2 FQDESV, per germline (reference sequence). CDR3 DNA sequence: TGTGCCAGCACCTACCCCCGGGAGAGTAATGAAAAACTGTTTTTT. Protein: CASTYPRESNEKLFF.

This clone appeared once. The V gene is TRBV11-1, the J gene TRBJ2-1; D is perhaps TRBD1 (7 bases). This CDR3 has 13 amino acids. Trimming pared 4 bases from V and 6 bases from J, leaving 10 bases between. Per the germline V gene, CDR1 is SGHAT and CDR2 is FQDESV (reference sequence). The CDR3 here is CASSYQGGNEQFF. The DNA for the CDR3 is TGTGCCAGCAGCTACCAGGGGGGCAATGAGCAGTTCTTC.

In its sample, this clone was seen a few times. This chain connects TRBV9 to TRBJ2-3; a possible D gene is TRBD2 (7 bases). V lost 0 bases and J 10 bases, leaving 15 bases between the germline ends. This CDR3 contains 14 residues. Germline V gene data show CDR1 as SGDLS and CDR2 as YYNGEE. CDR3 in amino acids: CASSVEGGAGPQYF. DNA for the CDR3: TGTGCCAGCAGCGTAGAAGGGGGGGCGGGCCCGCAGTATTTT.